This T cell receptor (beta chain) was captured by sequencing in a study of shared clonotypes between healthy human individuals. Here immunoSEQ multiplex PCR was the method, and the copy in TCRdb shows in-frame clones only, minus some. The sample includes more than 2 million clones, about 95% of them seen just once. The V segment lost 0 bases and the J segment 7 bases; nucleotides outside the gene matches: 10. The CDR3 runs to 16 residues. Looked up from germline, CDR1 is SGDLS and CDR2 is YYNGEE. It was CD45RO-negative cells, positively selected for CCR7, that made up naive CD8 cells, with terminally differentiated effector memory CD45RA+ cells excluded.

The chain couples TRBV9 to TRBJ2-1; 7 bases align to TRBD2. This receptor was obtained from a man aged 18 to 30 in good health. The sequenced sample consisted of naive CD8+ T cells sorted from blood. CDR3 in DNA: TGTGCCAGCAGCGTAGCTCACGGGGAGGGGTCAAATGAGCAGTTCTTC. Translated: CASSVAHGEGSNEQFF. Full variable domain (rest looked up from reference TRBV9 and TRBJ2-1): DSGVTQTPKHLITATGQRVTLRCSPRSGDLSVYWYQQSLDQGLQFLIQYYNGEERAKGNILERFSAQQFPDLHSELNLSSLELGDSALYFCASSVAHGEGSNEQFFGPGTRLTVL.